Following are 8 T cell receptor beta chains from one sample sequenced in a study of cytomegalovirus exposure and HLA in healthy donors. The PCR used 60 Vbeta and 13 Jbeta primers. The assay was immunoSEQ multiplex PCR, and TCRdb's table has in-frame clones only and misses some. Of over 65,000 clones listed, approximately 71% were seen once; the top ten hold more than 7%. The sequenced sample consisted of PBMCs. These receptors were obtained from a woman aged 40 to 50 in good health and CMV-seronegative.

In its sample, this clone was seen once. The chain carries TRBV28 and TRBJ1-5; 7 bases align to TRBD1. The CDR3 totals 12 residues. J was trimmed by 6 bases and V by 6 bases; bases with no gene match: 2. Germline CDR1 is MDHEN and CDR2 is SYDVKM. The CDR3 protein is CASRRDSQPQHF. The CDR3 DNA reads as TGTGCCAGCAGGCGGGACAGTCAGCCCCAGCATTTT.

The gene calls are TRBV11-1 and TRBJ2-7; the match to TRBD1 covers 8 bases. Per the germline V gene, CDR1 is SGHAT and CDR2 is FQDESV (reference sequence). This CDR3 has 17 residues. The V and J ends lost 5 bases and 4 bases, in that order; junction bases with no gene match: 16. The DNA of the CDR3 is TGTGCCAGCAGCCTTAGAGGGTCCATGACAGGGGTATACGAGCAGTACTTC. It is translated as CASSLRGSMTGVYEQYF.

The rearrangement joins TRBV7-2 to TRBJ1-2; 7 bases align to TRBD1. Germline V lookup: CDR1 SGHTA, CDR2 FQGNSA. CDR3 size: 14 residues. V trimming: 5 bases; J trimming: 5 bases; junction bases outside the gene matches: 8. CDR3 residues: CASSPRQGGYGYTF. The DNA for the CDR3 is TGTGCCAGCAGCCCTCGACAGGGTGGGTATGGCTACACCTTC.

CDR3 in DNA: TGTGCCAGCAGTGAATCAACAGGGGTAGAGACCCAGTACTTC. Its translation is CASSESTGVETQYF. V and J are TRBV25-1 and TRBJ2-5; 7 nucleotides match TRBD1. The CDR3 is 14 amino acids. From germline, CDR1 is MGHDK and CDR2 SYGVNS. J lost 4 bases, V lost 1 base, and 3 bases had no gene match.

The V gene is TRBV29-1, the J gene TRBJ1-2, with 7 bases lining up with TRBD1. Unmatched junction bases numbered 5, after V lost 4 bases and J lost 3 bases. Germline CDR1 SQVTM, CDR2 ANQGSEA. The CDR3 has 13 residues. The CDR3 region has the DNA TGCAGCGTTGCCGGGACAGACCACTATGGCTACACCTTC. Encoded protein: CSVAGTDHYGYTF.

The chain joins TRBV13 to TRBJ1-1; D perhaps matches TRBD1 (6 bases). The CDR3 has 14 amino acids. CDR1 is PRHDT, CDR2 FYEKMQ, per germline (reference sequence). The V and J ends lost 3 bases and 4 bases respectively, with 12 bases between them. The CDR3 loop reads CASSLGGRGTEAFF. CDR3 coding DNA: TGTGCCAGCAGCTTGGGGGGGCGAGGCACTGAAGCTTTCTTT.

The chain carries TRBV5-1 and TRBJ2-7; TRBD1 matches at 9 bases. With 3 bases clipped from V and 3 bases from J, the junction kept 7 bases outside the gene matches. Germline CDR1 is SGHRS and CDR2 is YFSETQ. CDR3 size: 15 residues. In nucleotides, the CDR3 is TGCGCCAGCAGCTCCCCCGGGACAGGGAACTACGAGCAGTACTTC. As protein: CASSSPGTGNYEQYF.

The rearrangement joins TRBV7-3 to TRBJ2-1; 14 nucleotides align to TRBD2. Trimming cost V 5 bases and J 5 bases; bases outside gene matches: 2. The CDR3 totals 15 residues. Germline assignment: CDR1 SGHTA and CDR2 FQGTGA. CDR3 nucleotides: TGTGCCAGCAGCCCGGGACTAGCGGGAGACAATGAGCAGTTCTTC. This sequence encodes CASSPGLAGDNEQFF. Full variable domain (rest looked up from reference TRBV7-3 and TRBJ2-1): GAGVSQTPSNKVTEKGKYVELRCDPISGHTALYWYRQSLGQGPEFLIYFQGTGAADDSGLPNDRFFAVRPEGSVSTLKIQRTERGDSAVYLCASSPGLAGDNEQFFGPGTRLTVL.